This TCR beta chain was sequenced during a study of CXCR3-negative and CXCR3-positive naive CD8 T cells. Findings of the study overall: Cryopreservation partially lowered CXCR3 expression, so most assays used fresh PBMCs.

Germline lookup yields CDR1 SQVTM and CDR2 ANQGSEA. This CDR3 spans 12 amino acids. Researchers prepared the TRB cDNA libraries using 5' RACE with UMI labels. After re-calling the 5' RACE reads, TCRdb lists one entry per CDR3 protein, DNA absent. The table gives several thousand distinct CDR3 sequences; the top ten clones make up 2% to 2.5% of it. Worth noting for this clonotype: Its matching antigen is unknown.

V is TRBV29-1 and J is TRBJ2-2. Specimen: naive CXCR3- CD8+ T cells from blood. The subset was: CD45RO-CCR7+CD27+CD95- naive CD8+ T cells lacking CXCR3 (TNR3-). The receptor was derived from a human donor in good health. Some clones in this sample may be carry-over from other donors' samples. The CDR3 sequence: CSVLTSVGELFF.